This T cell receptor (beta chain) originates from a study of T cell responses to AZD1222 COVID-19 vaccine. CDR3 length equals 15 residues. Germline V gene lookup returns CDR1 SGHAT and CDR2 FQNNGV. V lost 4 bases, J lost 7 bases, and 8 bases stayed unmatched. Data came from immunoSEQ multiplex PCR; TCRdb stores just in-frame clones and leaves some out. The data contain roughly 160,000 clones, 80% to 95% of them singletons. General observations from the study: Of spike-specific TCRs, nearly half reportedly target regions left unmutated in variants. Repertoires were collected only later (after the peak T cell response had occurred). When two AZD1222 doses had been given, Spike-specific TCR breadth and depth rose. White British ancestry dominated among donors, who included more females, and clonal diversity was possibly underestimated.

A single count supports this clone. No antigen is known for it. This TCR was sampled from an adult in good health. J is TRBJ2-2 and V is TRBV11-2, with 8 bases fitting TRBD1. Sequenced material: peripheral blood, taken on day 0 of AZD1222 vaccination. The CDR3 spells CASSYTGGWGGELFF. In DNA form, the CDR3 reads TGTGCCAGCAGCTATACAGGGGGATGGGGCGGGGAGCTGTTTTTT.